A single sample gave rise to the 17 T cell receptor beta chains below, sequenced in a study of T cells in Graves' hyperthyroidism and ophthalmopathy. What was amplified from RNA transcripts were TCR beta CDR3 regions. The TCR CDR3 was amplified in a first-round RT-PCR using the HTBI primer set. MiXCR was run by TCRdb on the multiplex PCR reads, yielding one entry per CDR3 protein. The table includes more than 500,000 distinct CDR3 sequences, less than 15% detected once. The sequencing input was blood. These receptors came from a woman aged 40 to 55 with Graves' hyperthyroidism.

The chain carries TRBV7-9 and TRBJ2-1, with a possible D match to TRBD2 (6 bases). CDR3 length: 16 amino acids. Deletions cut 5 bases from V and 3 bases from J, with 17 bases between. Germline-derived CDR1 and CDR2 are SEHNR and FQNEAQ (reference sequence). The DNA for the CDR3 is TGTGCCAGCAGCCCGCTGGGGGGTTCCGGCTACAATGAGCAGTTCTTC. Its translation: CASSPLGGSGYNEQFF.

For the CDR3, the DNA is TGCGCCAGCAGCTTGTTAGGGGCAGGGGGGACCTACGAGCAGTACTTC. As protein: CASSLLGAGGTYEQYF. The chain carries TRBV5-1 and TRBJ2-7; D is possibly TRBD1 (7 bases). The CDR3 is 16 amino acids. V was pared by 1 base and J by 2 bases, with 16 bases between. Germline V gene sequence: CDR1 SGHRS, CDR2 YFSETQ. Full variable domain (outside the CDR3, taken from reference TRBV5-1 and TRBJ2-7): KAGVTQTPRYLIKTRGQQVTLSCSPISGHRSVSWYQQTPGQGLQFLFEYFSETQRNKGNFPGRFSGRQFSNSRSEMNVSTLELGDSALYLCASSLLGAGGTYEQYFGPGTRLTVT.

This clonotype was counted many times. V and J are TRBV9 and TRBJ2-2; a weak D match, TRBD2 (5 bases). Trimming removed 4 bases from V and 2 bases from J, with 18 bases in between. Germline-derived CDR1 and CDR2 are SGDLS and YYNGEE. There are 17 residues in the CDR3. CDR3 nucleotide sequence: TGTGCCAGCAGCCCACGTACCGGACTCACTAACACCGGGGAGCTGTTTTTT. Protein: CASSPRTGLTNTGELFF. Full variable domain (rest looked up from reference TRBV9 and TRBJ2-2): DSGVTQTPKHLITATGQRVTLRCSPRSGDLSVYWYQQSLDQGLQFLIQYYNGEERAKGNILERFSAQQFPDLHSELNLSSLELGDSALYFCASSPRTGLTNTGELFFGEGSRLTVL.

J is TRBJ2-2 and V is TRBV6-1, with D maybe TRBD1 (6 bases). Trimming stripped 11 bases from V and 1 base from J, with 11 bases between. CDR1 MNHNS and CDR2 SASEGT come from the germline V gene. CDR3 length equals 13 residues. The CDR3: CASRGWNTGELFF. CDR3 DNA sequence: TGTGCCTCTAGGGGGTGGAACACCGGGGAGCTGTTTTTT.

The chain is built from TRBV12-3 or TRBV12-4 and TRBJ2-2, with D uncertain. The CDR3 has 15 amino acids. Trimming stripped 6 bases from V and 3 bases from J, with 14 bases between. CDR3 amino acids: CASSRTPADTGELFF. CDR3 nucleotides: TGTGCCAGCAGCCGGACCCCGGCGGACACCGGGGAGCTGTTTTTT.

This clonotype was seen many times. The V call is TRBV6-1, the J call TRBJ1-1, with D perhaps matching TRBD1 (5 bases). Germline-derived CDR1 and CDR2 are MNHNS and SASEGT. V was trimmed by 5 bases and J by 5 bases, leaving 21 bases between them. This CDR3 spans 16 amino acids. In DNA form, the CDR3 reads TGTGCCAGCAGTCCACGGGGGGAGCTGAGGGCAACTGAAGCTTTCTTT. This translates into CASSPRGELRATEAFF.

The chain recombines TRBV25-1 with TRBJ2-5; 7 bases agree with TRBD2. Germline V gives CDR1 MGHDK, CDR2 SYGVNS. CDR3 length: 14 amino acids. The trim removed 2 bases at V and 4 bases at J, leaving 4 bases unmatched. CDR3 protein: CASSEREGRETQYF. The CDR3 bases are TGTGCCAGCAGTGAAAGGGAGGGACGAGAGACCCAGTACTTC.

The chain combines TRBV7-8 with TRBJ1-5; possibly TRBD1 for D (5 bases). Germline CDR1 is SGHVS and CDR2 is FQNEAQ. The CDR3 runs 15 residues. V was trimmed by 1 base and J by 7 bases, leaving 14 bases between them. The CDR3 nucleotides are TGTGCCAGCAGCTTAGTCGCAGGGCAGCAGCAGCCCCAGCATTTT. It translates to CASSLVAGQQQPQHF.

This clonotype was seen a single time. The rearrangement uses TRBV3-1 and TRBJ2-1; D gene uncertain. The DNA end is a closer match to TRBJ2-7, so the J assignment may be wrong. Per germline, CDR1 LGHDT and CDR2 YNNKEL (reference sequence). The CDR3 contains 16 residues. Here the CDR3 reads CASSQEGSFAYNEQYF. CDR3 DNA sequence: TGTGCCAGCAGCCAAGAAGGAAGTTTCGCCTACAATGAGCAGTACTTC.

Notes on this clonotype: Just one base apart from a much larger clone, this may be a read error. The J gene is TRBJ2-5, the V gene TRBV6-5; D could derive from TRBD1 or TRBD2 (5 bases each). This CDR3 has 17 residues. Germline loops: CDR1 MNHEY, CDR2 SVGAGI. V was trimmed by 3 bases and J by 4 bases, leaving 21 bases between them. The CDR3 DNA reads as TGTGCCAGCAGTTATGGGGGAGAGGGTTTGTCGGGAGAGACCCAGTACTTC. The encoded protein is CASSYGGEGLSGETQYF.

This clonotype was found many times. The chain combines TRBV20-1 with TRBJ2-7; the match to TRBD1 covers 7 bases. The CDR3 covers 15 residues. The V gene end was trimmed by 3 bases and the J gene end by 2 bases; junction bases not matched to a gene: 10. The V gene's germline CDR1 is DFQATT and CDR2 SNEGSKA (reference sequence). Here the CDR3 reads CSARRGHDRAYEQYF. CDR3 sequence (DNA): TGCAGTGCTAGGCGAGGGCACGACAGGGCCTACGAGCAGTACTTC.

This sequence joins TRBV7-9 and TRBJ1-6; 10 nucleotides line up with TRBD1. Per the germline V gene, CDR1 is SEHNR and CDR2 is FQNEAQ (reference sequence). J lost 8 bases, V lost 1 base, and 5 bases had no gene match. CDR3 size: 16 residues. The CDR3 DNA sequence: TGTGCCAGCAGCTTAGGGGACAGGGGCAATCATTCACCCCTCCACTTT. Amino acids: CASSLGDRGNHSPLHF.

This clonotype has a count of ten or more. The gene calls are TRBV27 and TRBJ2-7, with D possibly being TRBD1 (6 bases). The CDR3 consists of 15 residues. CDR1 and CDR2 (germline): MNHEY, SMNVEV (reference sequence). V was trimmed by 5 bases and J by 0 bases, leaving 14 bases between them. Written as DNA, the CDR3 is TGTGCCAGCAGTCCAGGGGACGGATACTCCTACGAGCAGTACTTC. This gives the protein CASSPGDGYSYEQYF.

This clonotype was recorded many times. V is TRBV2 and J is TRBJ1-4, with D tentatively TRBD1 (5 bases). Trimming pared 2 bases from V and 3 bases from J, leaving 10 bases between. The CDR3 is 15 residues long. Germline CDR1 is SNHLY and CDR2 is FYNNEI. CDR3 loop: CASSESGGANEKLFF. CDR3 nucleotides: TGTGCCAGCAGTGAATCGGGGGGAGCTAATGAAAAACTGTTTTTT.

The chain employs TRBV6-5 and TRBJ1-2; weak D call: TRBD1 (6 bases). CDR3 length equals 14 residues. V lost 0 bases and J 8 bases, leaving 13 bases between the germline ends. The germline V gene has CDR1 MNHEY and CDR2 SVGAGI. CDR3 DNA: TGTGCCAGCAGTTACTCTGGGGGCGCAAACGGCTACACCTTC. Translation: CASSYSGGANGYTF.

V and J are TRBV20-1 and TRBJ2-5; D call uncertain. Trimming left V 3 bases short and J 0 bases short, with 8 bases between. CDR3 length: 13 amino acids. CDR1 and CDR2 (germline): DFQATT, SNEGSKA (reference sequence). The CDR3 region is CSARTLYQETQYF. CDR3 nucleotide sequence: TGCAGTGCTAGGACTCTGTACCAAGAGACCCAGTACTTC.

This clonotype was detected ten times or more. The rearrangement links TRBV7-9 to TRBJ2-7; D could derive from TRBD1 or TRBD2 (5 bases each). Trimming took 3 bases from V and 3 from J, leaving 15 bases between them. There are 15 residues in the CDR3. The V gene's germline CDR1 is SEHNR and CDR2 FQNEAQ (reference sequence). In DNA, the CDR3 is TGTGCCAGCAGCTTTGAGGAGGACACGATCTACGAGCAGTACTTC. This sequence encodes CASSFEEDTIYEQYF.